The 30 T cell receptor beta chains in this list originate from one sample, sequenced in a study of beta chain features in type 1 diabetes. Regarding the study as a whole: Moderately but significantly shorter TCRB CDR3s were found in Type 1 diabetes patients in all four CD4+ subsets.

Their antigen targets remain unknown. All of the isolated RNA was reverse transcribed, so expressed TCRB transcripts were sequenced. Generated by immunoSEQ multiplex PCR, the TCRdb table keeps only in-frame clones and is missing some. Counted here are about 160,000 clones, 10% occurring once; the ten biggest clones make up approximately 0.46%. The sample was central memory CD4+ T cells from blood. The receptors derive from a man aged 25-40 years with type 1 diabetes.

The CDR3 reads CASSFSNANYEQYF. The CDR3 nucleotides read TGTGCCAGCAGTTTTTCAAACGCGAACTACGAGCAGTACTTC. This chain links TRBV28 with TRBJ2-7, with D uncertain. The germline V and J ends were trimmed by 3 bases and 3 bases, with 12 bases remaining between them. This CDR3 has 14 residues. Germline V gene lookup returns CDR1 MDHEN and CDR2 SYDVKM.

In its sample, this clone was seen a few times. The chain combines TRBV9 with TRBJ1-2, with 9 bases fitting TRBD1. The germline CDR1 and CDR2 sequences are SGDLS and YYNGEE. CDR3 length equals 14 residues. J lost 4 bases, V lost 3 bases, and 4 bases had no gene match. The CDR3 DNA is TGTGCCAGCAGCGCTCGGACAGGGGCCTATGGCTACACCTTC. Translating gives CASSARTGAYGYTF. The full variable domain, with the rest looked up from reference TRBV9 and TRBJ1-2, is DSGVTQTPKHLITATGQRVTLRCSPRSGDLSVYWYQQSLDQGLQFLIQYYNGEERAKGNILERFSAQQFPDLHSELNLSSLELGDSALYFCASSARTGAYGYTFGSGTRLTVV.

The rearrangement uses TRBV7-9 and TRBJ2-2, with unresolved D. The CDR3 contains 18 residues. In germline, CDR1 is SEHNR, CDR2 FQNEAQ (reference sequence). The V end was cut by 0 bases, the J end by 9 bases, with 23 bases between. CDR3 protein: CASSLARLRPSDSWELFF. CDR3 DNA sequence: TGTGCCAGCAGCTTAGCCCGGTTGCGGCCTTCCGATTCTTGGGAGCTGTTTTTT.

This clone has a handful of counts. The chain uses TRBV7-8 and TRBJ2-7; the D is unclear. Deletions cut 5 bases from V and 3 bases from J, with 17 bases between. The germline gives CDR1 SGHVS, CDR2 FQNEAQ. The CDR3 is made up of 15 amino acids. Here the CDR3 reads CASSPSTGSIYEQYF. The DNA for the CDR3 is TGTGCCAGCAGCCCCTCTACGGGTTCCATCTACGAGCAGTACTTC.

This clone was seen more than once but under ten times. This sequence joins TRBV30 and TRBJ2-1, with D possibly TRBD2 on 6 matching bases. V was trimmed by 4 bases and J by 1 base, leaving 11 bases between them. The CDR3 is 14 amino acids. Germline lookup yields CDR1 GTSNPN and CDR2 SVGIG (reference sequence). This chain's CDR3 is CAWTGGNSYNEQFF. The CDR3 DNA reads TGTGCCTGGACAGGCGGGAATTCCTACAATGAGCAGTTCTTC.

This chain connects TRBV4-2 to TRBJ2-6; the match to TRBD1 covers 9 bases. CDR1 and CDR2 (germline): LGHNA, YNFKEQ. Trimming at V came to 5 bases and at J to 2 bases, leaving 10 bases not matched to a gene. The CDR3 spans 18 residues. The CDR3 DNA sequence: TGTGCCAGCAGCGATCGGACAGGGGTTTCTGCTGGGGCCAACGTCCTGACTTTC. The encoded protein is CASSDRTGVSAGANVLTF.

V and J are TRBV25-1 and TRBJ2-7, with D tentatively TRBD1 (6 bases). This CDR3 comprises 11 residues. CDR1 MGHDK and CDR2 SYGVNS come from the germline V gene. Trimming took 6 bases from V and 6 from J, leaving 9 bases between them. CDR3 amino acids: CASRRGSEQYF. CDR3 DNA sequence: TGTGCCAGCAGAAGGGGGAGCGAGCAGTACTTC.

V and J are TRBV6-6 and TRBJ2-2, with 7 bases identical to TRBD1. The length of the CDR3 is 16 residues. J gave up 5 bases and V 7 bases, and 13 bases lay outside the gene matches. Germline assignment: CDR1 MNHNY and CDR2 SVGAGI (reference sequence). The CDR3 sequence is CASTEKGAPITGELFF. CDR3 sequence (DNA): TGTGCCAGCACCGAAAAGGGGGCGCCCATAACCGGGGAGCTGTTTTTT.

This chain uses TRBV18 with TRBJ2-7; 8 bases map to TRBD2. The CDR3 has 15 amino acids. CDR1 and CDR2 from the germline V gene are KGHSH and LQKENI. With 3 bases clipped from V and 6 bases from J, the junction kept 10 bases outside the gene matches. In nucleotides, the CDR3 is TGTGCCAGCTCACCGCCGGGACTAGTCTCGAGCGAGCAGTACTTC. Amino acid sequence: CASSPPGLVSSEQYF.

This clone has more than one count but fewer than ten. This rearrangement joins TRBV10-3 to TRBJ2-3; tentatively, D is TRBD2 (6 bases). The ends were cut back, 9 bases at V and 5 bases at J, with 24 bases in the middle. Germline CDR1 ENHRY, CDR2 SYGVKD. The length of the CDR3 is 16 residues. CDR3 in DNA: TGTGCCATAGGGCTCACGGGGACTCTCCGGCAAGATACGCAGTATTTT. Translating it yields CAIGLTGTLRQDTQYF.

The rearrangement links TRBV30 to TRBJ1-5; D remains ambiguous. The ends were cut back, 2 bases at V and 1 base at J, with 15 bases in the middle. The CDR3 runs to 16 residues. Germline loops: CDR1 GTSNPN, CDR2 SVGIG (reference sequence). In DNA form, the CDR3 reads TGTGCCTGGAGTATGTCGGAGGGATACAGCAATCAGCCCCAGCATTTT. Residues: CAWSMSEGYSNQPQHF.

Note on this clone: The same CDR3 arises from other DNA sequences in this sample as well. The chain couples TRBV11-2 to TRBJ2-1; 14 bases map to TRBD2. This CDR3 contains 15 residues. V dropped 5 bases and J dropped 7; count of bases not matched to a gene: 4. Germline V gene sequence: CDR1 SGHAT, CDR2 FQNNGV. CDR3 region: CASSPRLAGGNEQFF. CDR3 sequence (DNA): TGTGCCAGCAGCCCAAGACTAGCGGGAGGGAATGAGCAGTTCTTC.

The J gene is TRBJ2-7, the V gene TRBV7-9, with 8 bases lining up with TRBD2. The CDR3 has 15 amino acids. After removal of 4 bases from V and 7 bases from J, the junction contained 12 bases not matched to a gene. CDR1 is SEHNR, CDR2 FQNEAQ, per germline (reference sequence). In DNA, the CDR3 is TGTGCCAGCAGCTCTTTAGCGGGGACCGAGGGGGAGCAGTACTTC. Its protein is CASSSLAGTEGEQYF.

The chain employs TRBV5-1 and TRBJ2-3; the match to TRBD2 covers 9 bases. The CDR3 extends over 15 amino acids. The J segment lost 2 bases and the V segment lost 0 bases, leaving 1 base of the junction unmatched. In germline, CDR1 is SGHRS, CDR2 YFSETQ. The CDR3 DNA follows: TGCGCCAGCAGCTTGGCTAGCGGGAACACAGATACGCAGTATTTT. Translation gives CASSLASGNTDTQYF.

This clone occurred a few times. The rearrangement joins TRBV28 to TRBJ2-7, with D hard to call. Germline CDR1 reads MDHEN; CDR2 reads SYDVKM. The CDR3 is 14 amino acids. Trimming took 3 bases from V and 3 from J, leaving 12 bases between them. As DNA, the CDR3 is TGTGCCAGCAGTTTTCGAGACACACACTACGAGCAGTACTTC. This translates into CASSFRDTHYEQYF.

The CDR3 loop is CASSGAGGSYEQYF. DNA of the CDR3: TGTGCCAGCAGTGGAGCGGGAGGATCCTACGAGCAGTACTTC. The V and J genes are TRBV5-5 and TRBJ2-7, with TRBD2 identical over 9 bases. Trimming cost V 5 bases and J 1 base; bases outside gene matches: 4. This CDR3 comprises 14 residues. Germline CDR1 SGHKS, CDR2 YYEKEE (reference sequence).

This clone has only a few counts. The chain links TRBV5-1 to TRBJ1-4; 7 nucleotides match TRBD1. Germline CDR1 is SGHRS and CDR2 is YFSETQ. CDR3 length: 16 residues. Trimming cost V 3 bases and J 11 bases; bases outside gene matches: 16. The CDR3 coding sequence is TGCGCCAGCAGCTCACCGATCACAGGGGACCGGCAGAAACTGTTTTTT. It specifies CASSSPITGDRQKLFF.

This clone appeared a few times. This chain joins TRBV5-1 and TRBJ1-2; 7 positions agree with TRBD1. This CDR3 spans 15 amino acids. V trimming: 5 bases; J trimming: 3 bases; junction bases outside the gene matches: 10. CDR1 is SGHRS and CDR2 is YFSETQ in the germline V gene. The CDR3 loop reads CASSPYGDSYYGYTF. In nucleotides, the CDR3 is TGCGCCAGCAGTCCATACGGGGACAGCTACTATGGCTACACCTTC. Based on the CDR3 plus reference TRBV5-1 and TRBJ1-2, the full variable domain is KAGVTQTPRYLIKTRGQQVTLSCSPISGHRSVSWYQQTPGQGLQFLFEYFSETQRNKGNFPGRFSGRQFSNSRSEMNVSTLELGDSALYLCASSPYGDSYYGYTFGSGTRLTVV.

The gene calls are TRBV19 and TRBJ1-5; D not resolved. The CDR3 runs 14 residues. Trimming pared 3 bases from V and 7 bases from J, leaving 13 bases between. CDR1 is LNHDA, CDR2 SQIVND, per germline (reference sequence). DNA of the CDR3: TGTGCCAGTAGTATCCGACTGGGAGAACAGCCCCAGCATTTT. It translates to CASSIRLGEQPQHF.

The chain couples TRBV7-9 to TRBJ1-4; 7 bases are shared with TRBD1. Germline assignment: CDR1 SEHNR and CDR2 FQNEAQ (reference sequence). V dropped 5 bases and J dropped 7; count of bases not matched to a gene: 10. The CDR3 totals 15 residues. DNA of the CDR3: TGTGCCAGCAGCAAACAGGGGAGGAGTGGTGAAAAACTGTTTTTT. The encoded protein is CASSKQGRSGEKLFF.

The rearrangement links TRBV29-1 to TRBJ2-2, with TRBD2 as a possible D gene (5 bases). CDR1 is SQVTM, CDR2 ANQGSEA, per germline. This CDR3 is built from 16 residues. V lost 0 bases, J lost 7 bases, and 18 bases lay in between. The CDR3 sequence is CSVEELEGEGNGELFF. The CDR3 DNA is TGCAGCGTTGAAGAGCTGGAAGGAGAGGGTAACGGGGAGCTGTTTTTT.

The rearrangement joins TRBV7-2 to TRBJ1-1; D may be TRBD1 (5 bases). This CDR3 region has 13 residues. V shed 4 bases and J shed 1 base, with 7 bases lying between them. Germline V gives CDR1 SGHTA, CDR2 FQGNSA. The CDR3 DNA is TGTGCCAGCAGCTCAGACAGGAACACTGAAGCTTTCTTT. Its protein is CASSSDRNTEAFF.

This clone appeared a few times. The V call is TRBV6-5, the J call TRBJ1-1; D not resolved. Germline assignment: CDR1 MNHEY and CDR2 SVGAGI. The ends were cut back, 2 bases at V and 1 base at J, with 5 bases in the middle. The CDR3 runs to 13 residues. The CDR3 region has the DNA TGTGCCAGCAGTTACAGACAGAACACTGAAGCTTTCTTT. Translated, it gives CASSYRQNTEAFF.

This clone was seen a handful of times. V usage is TRBV29-1 and J usage is TRBJ1-2; 9 bases align to TRBD1. Looked up from germline, CDR1 is SQVTM and CDR2 is ANQGSEA. The CDR3 totals 13 residues. J was trimmed by 2 bases and V by 7 bases; bases with no gene match: 5. CDR3 sequence: CSARGQGNYGYTF. CDR3 in DNA: TGCAGCGCCCGGGGACAGGGCAACTATGGCTACACCTTC.

This clone showed up just a few times. The chain is built from TRBV5-1 and TRBJ1-1; 9 bases are shared with TRBD1. The CDR3 consists of 15 residues. With 0 bases clipped from V and 1 base from J, the junction kept 1 base outside the gene matches. Germline CDR1 SGHRS, CDR2 YFSETQ. The CDR3 protein is CASSLVGQGNTEAFF. In nucleotides, the CDR3 is TGCGCCAGCAGCTTGGTGGGACAGGGGAACACTGAAGCTTTCTTT. Looking up the rest from reference TRBV5-1 and TRBJ1-1 gives the full variable domain: KAGVTQTPRYLIKTRGQQVTLSCSPISGHRSVSWYQQTPGQGLQFLFEYFSETQRNKGNFPGRFSGRQFSNSRSEMNVSTLELGDSALYLCASSLVGQGNTEAFFGQGTRLTVV.

This clone was observed a few times. The genes are TRBV7-9 and TRBJ1-2; 8 nucleotides agree with TRBD1. From germline, CDR1 is SEHNR and CDR2 FQNEAQ (reference sequence). CDR3 size: 12 residues. The ends lost 3 bases at V and 7 bases at J; junction bases unmatched: 1. DNA for the CDR3: TGTGCCAGCAGCTTTGACAGGGGTGGCTACACCTTC. Translating it yields CASSFDRGGYTF.

The chain recombines TRBV7-2 with TRBJ1-5, with 7 bases matching TRBD1. Looked up from germline, CDR1 is SGHTA and CDR2 is FQGNSA. V dropped 4 bases and J dropped 6; count of bases not matched to a gene: 3. The CDR3 runs to 13 residues. For the CDR3, the DNA is TGTGCCAGCAGCTCCCCAGGGGGTCAGCCCCAGCATTTT. This sequence encodes CASSSPGGQPQHF.

The genes are TRBV28 and TRBJ1-2; 9 positions agree with TRBD1. The CDR3 loop spans 14 amino acids. The V gene end was trimmed by 3 bases and the J gene end by 8 bases; junction bases not matched to a gene: 7. From germline, CDR1 is MDHEN and CDR2 SYDVKM. The chain's CDR3 is CASSFPYRGRGYTF. The CDR3 region has the DNA TGTGCCAGCAGTTTCCCCTACAGGGGGCGAGGCTACACCTTC.

This clone has only a few counts. The chain employs TRBV4-2 and TRBJ1-1; a possible D gene is TRBD1 (5 bases). The CDR3 runs 13 residues. Trimming pared 5 bases from V and 11 bases from J, leaving 18 bases between. Germline V gives CDR1 LGHNA, CDR2 YNFKEQ. The CDR3 loop reads CASSSDTKKGAFF. The DNA of the CDR3 is TGTGCCAGCAGCTCGGACACGAAAAAGGGGGCTTTCTTT.

The chain has TRBV11-1 and TRBJ2-5; the match to TRBD1 covers 12 bases. V trimming: 4 bases; J trimming: 9 bases; junction bases outside the gene matches: 3. Germline CDR1 SGHAT, CDR2 FQDESV (reference sequence). The CDR3 has 13 residues. CDR3 protein: CASSSGQGAAQYF. Here the CDR3 DNA reads TGTGCCAGCAGCTCGGGACAGGGGGCGGCCCAGTACTTC.